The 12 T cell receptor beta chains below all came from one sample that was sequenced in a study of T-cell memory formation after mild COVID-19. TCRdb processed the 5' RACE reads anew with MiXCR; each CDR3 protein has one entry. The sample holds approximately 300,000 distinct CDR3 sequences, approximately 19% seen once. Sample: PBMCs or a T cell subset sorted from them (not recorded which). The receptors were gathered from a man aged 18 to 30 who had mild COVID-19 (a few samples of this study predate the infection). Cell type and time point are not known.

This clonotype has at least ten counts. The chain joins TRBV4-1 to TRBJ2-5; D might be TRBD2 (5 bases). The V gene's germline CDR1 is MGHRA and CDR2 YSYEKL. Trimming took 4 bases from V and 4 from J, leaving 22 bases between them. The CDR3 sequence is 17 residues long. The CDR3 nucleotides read TGCGCCAGCAGCCCCAGATCTTCAGGCAGCGGAGGAGAGACCCAGTACTTC. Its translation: CASSPRSSGSGGETQYF.

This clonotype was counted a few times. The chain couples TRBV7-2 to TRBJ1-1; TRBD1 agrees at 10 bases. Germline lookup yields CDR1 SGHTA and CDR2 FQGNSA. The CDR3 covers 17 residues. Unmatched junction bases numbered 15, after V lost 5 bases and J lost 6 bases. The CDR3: CASSPGTGVRVLAEAFF. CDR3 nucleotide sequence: TGTGCCAGCAGCCCCGGGACAGGGGTGCGGGTGTTGGCTGAAGCTTTCTTT.

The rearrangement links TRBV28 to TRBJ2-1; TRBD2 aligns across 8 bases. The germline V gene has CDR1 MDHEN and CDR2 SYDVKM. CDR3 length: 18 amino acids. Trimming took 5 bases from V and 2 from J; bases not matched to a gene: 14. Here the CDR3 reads CASSVSGGADLTYNEQFF. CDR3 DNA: TGTGCCAGCAGTGTGTCCGGGGGGGCCGACTTAACCTACAATGAGCAGTTCTTC.

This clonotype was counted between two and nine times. The CDR3 nucleotides are TGTGCCAGCAGATCCGAGGGACCGACCTCTTATAGCAATCAGCCCCAGCATTTT. Its protein is CASRSEGPTSYSNQPQHF. The rearrangement uses TRBV28 and TRBJ1-5; D may be TRBD1 (5 bases). Between the trimmed V and J ends, which lost 6 bases and 0 bases, there was a span of 21 bases. The germline V gene has CDR1 MDHEN and CDR2 SYDVKM. The CDR3 runs to 18 residues.

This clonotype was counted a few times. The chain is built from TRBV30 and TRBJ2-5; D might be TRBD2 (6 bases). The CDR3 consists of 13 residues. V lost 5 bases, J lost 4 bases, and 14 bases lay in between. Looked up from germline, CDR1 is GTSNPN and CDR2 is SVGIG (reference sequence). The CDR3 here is CAWGGDRAETQYF. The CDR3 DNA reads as TGTGCCTGGGGAGGGGATCGTGCAGAGACCCAGTACTTC.

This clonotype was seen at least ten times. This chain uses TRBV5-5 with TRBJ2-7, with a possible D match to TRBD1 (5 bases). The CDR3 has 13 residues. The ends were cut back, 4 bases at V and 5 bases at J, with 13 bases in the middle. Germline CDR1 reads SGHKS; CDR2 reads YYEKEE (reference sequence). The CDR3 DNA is TGTGCCAGCAGCCCCGGGCTCAGGGACGAGCAGTACGTC. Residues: CASSPGLRDEQYV.

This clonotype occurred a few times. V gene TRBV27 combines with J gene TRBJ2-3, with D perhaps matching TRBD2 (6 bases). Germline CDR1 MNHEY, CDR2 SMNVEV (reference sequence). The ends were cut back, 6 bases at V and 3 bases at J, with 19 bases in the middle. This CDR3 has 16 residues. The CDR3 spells CASSSRAGAGTDTQYF. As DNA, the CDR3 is TGTGCCAGCAGCTCTAGGGCTGGCGCGGGAACAGATACGCAGTATTTT.

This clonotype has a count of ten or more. CDR3 sequence: CASSVEGYEQYF. The CDR3 nucleotides read TGTGCCAGCAGCGTCGAAGGGTACGAGCAGTACTTC. This chain connects TRBV9 to TRBJ2-7; D is ambiguous. The CDR3 sequence is 12 residues long. Germline V CDR1 and CDR2: SGDLS, YYNGEE. Trimming left V 2 bases short and J 4 bases short, with 7 bases between.

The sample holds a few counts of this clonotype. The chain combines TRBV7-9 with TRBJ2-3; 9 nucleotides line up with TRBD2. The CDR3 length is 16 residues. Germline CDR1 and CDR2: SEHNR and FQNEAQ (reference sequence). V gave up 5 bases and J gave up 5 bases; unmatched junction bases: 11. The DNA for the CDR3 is TGTGCCAGCAGCCCGTATGGCGGGGGGGCTTTAGATACGCAGTATTTT. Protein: CASSPYGGGALDTQYF.

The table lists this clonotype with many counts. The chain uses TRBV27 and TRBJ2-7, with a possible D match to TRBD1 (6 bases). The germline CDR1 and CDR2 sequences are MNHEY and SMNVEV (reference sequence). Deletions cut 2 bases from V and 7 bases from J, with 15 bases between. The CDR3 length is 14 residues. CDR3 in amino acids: CASSLVRQGSEQYF. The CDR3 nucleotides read TGTGCCAGCAGTTTAGTCCGCCAGGGGTCGGAGCAGTACTTC.

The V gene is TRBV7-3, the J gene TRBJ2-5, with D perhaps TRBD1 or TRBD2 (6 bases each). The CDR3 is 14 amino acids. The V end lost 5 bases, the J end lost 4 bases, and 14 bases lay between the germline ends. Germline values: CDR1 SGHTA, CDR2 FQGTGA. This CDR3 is CASSRGPEGETQYF. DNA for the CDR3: TGTGCCAGCAGCCGGGGGCCAGAGGGAGAGACCCAGTACTTC.

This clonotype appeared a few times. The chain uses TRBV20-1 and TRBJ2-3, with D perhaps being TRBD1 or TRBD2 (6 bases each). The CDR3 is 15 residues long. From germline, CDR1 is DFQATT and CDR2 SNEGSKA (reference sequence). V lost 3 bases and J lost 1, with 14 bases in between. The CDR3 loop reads CSASVIGGRTDTQYF. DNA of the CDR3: TGCAGTGCTAGCGTAATAGGGGGGCGCACAGATACGCAGTATTTT.